This T cell receptor (beta chain) was sequenced during a study of technical replicates of blood from a few donors. Trimming took 3 bases from V and 3 from J; bases not matched to a gene: 3. The germline V gene encodes CDR1 SGHRS and CDR2 YFSETQ. This CDR3 is 14 amino acids long. Clones were sequenced by immunoSEQ multiplex PCR, and TCRdb holds only the in-frame ones, with some missing. Among 60,000 to 95,000 clones listed, about nine tenths were seen once. Remarks on this clone: This sample also contains other DNA sequences that code for the same CDR3.

This TCR derives from a human donor in good health. Some clones in this sample may be carry-over from other donors' samples. This sequence joins TRBV5-1 and TRBJ2-1, with TRBD1 matching over 7 bases. The specimen sequenced was T cells isolated from PBMCs. This CDR3 reads CASSSSGGYNEQFF. The CDR3 coding sequence is TGCGCCAGCAGCTCCTCAGGGGGCTACAATGAGCAGTTCTTC.